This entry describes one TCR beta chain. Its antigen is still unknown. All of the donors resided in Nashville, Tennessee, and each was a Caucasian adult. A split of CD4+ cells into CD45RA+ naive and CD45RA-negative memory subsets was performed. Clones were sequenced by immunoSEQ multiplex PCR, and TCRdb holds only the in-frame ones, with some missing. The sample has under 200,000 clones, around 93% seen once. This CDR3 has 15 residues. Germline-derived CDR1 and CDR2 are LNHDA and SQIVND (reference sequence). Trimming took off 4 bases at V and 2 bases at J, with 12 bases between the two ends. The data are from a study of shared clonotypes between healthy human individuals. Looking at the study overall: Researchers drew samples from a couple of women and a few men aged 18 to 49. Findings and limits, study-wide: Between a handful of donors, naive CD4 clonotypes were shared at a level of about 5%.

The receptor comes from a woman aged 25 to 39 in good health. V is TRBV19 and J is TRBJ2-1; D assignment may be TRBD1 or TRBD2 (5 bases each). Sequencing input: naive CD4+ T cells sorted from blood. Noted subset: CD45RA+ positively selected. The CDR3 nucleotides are TGTGCCAGTAGTACCTTTTCGGGACCCTACAATGAGCAGTTCTTC. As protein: CASSTFSGPYNEQFF. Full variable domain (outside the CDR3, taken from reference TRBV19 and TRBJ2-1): DGGITQSPKYLFRKEGQNVTLSCEQNLNHDAMYWYRQDPGQGLRLIYYSQIVNDFQKGDIAEGYSVSREKKESFPLTVTSAQKNPTAFYLCASSTFSGPYNEQFFGPGTRLTVL.